This passage covers 17 T cell receptor beta chains from one sample sequenced in a study of blood T cells in healthy people across ages. Using a J-beta primer mix together with a sample-barcoded 5' primer, a second PCR was run for roughly 6 to 11 cycles. TCRdb itself ran the 5' RACE reads through MiXCR, one entry per CDR3 protein. The table has roughly 1,000,000 distinct CDR3 sequences, about 23% seen once. The same sample was also used in a study of T cells of mothers and their children.

The sequenced sample was blood. Receptor source: a girl aged 2-10 years in good health.

This clonotype was picked up one time. The junction and the germline gene differ at one end; a read error may be behind it. This sequence joins TRBV28 and TRBJ2-5; 7 nucleotides agree with TRBD2. With the DNA end fitting TRBJ2-7 better, the J assignment may be wrong. The CDR3 loop spans 14 amino acids. Germline CDR1 reads MDHEN; CDR2 reads SYDVKM. The CDR3: CVSSLSSGLYEQYF. CDR3 nucleotides: TGTGTCAGCAGTTTGTCTAGCGGTCTCTACGAGCAGTACTTC.

This clonotype was counted a few times. The rearrangement links TRBV6-1 to TRBJ2-5, with 7 bases identical to TRBD1. CDR3 length equals 17 residues. V shed 6 bases, J shed 0 bases, and the junction held 13 bases outside the gene matches. The germline V gene encodes CDR1 MNHNS and CDR2 SASEGT. The CDR3 loop reads CASSPQRGRQYQETQYF. CDR3 coding DNA: TGTGCCAGCAGCCCTCAAAGGGGGCGCCAGTACCAAGAGACCCAGTACTTC.

The chain recombines TRBV6-2 or TRBV6-3 with TRBJ2-7, with D perhaps given as TRBD1 or TRBD2 (5 bases each). This CDR3 contains 12 residues. CDR1 and CDR2 from the germline V gene are MNHEY and SVGEGT. The ends were cut back, 8 bases at V and 4 bases at J, with 12 bases in the middle. CDR3 DNA sequence: TGTGCCAGCTCGGGGACCAATTACGAGCAGTACTTC. This gives the protein CASSGTNYEQYF.

The chain couples TRBV11-2 to TRBJ2-2, with D unclear. Per germline, CDR1 SGHAT and CDR2 FQNNGV. The CDR3 runs to 15 residues. V lost 5 bases and J lost 1, with 11 bases in between. For the CDR3, the DNA is TGTGCCAGCAGCGTACAGAGCGAGAACACCGGGGAGCTGTTTTTT. This sequence encodes CASSVQSENTGELFF.

This clonotype has only a few counts. The chain carries TRBV7-8 and TRBJ1-1, with 8 bases aligning to TRBD1. The CDR3 extends over 15 amino acids. The germline CDR1 and CDR2 sequences are SGHVS and FQNEAQ. Unmatched junction bases numbered 7, after V lost 4 bases and J lost 3 bases. The CDR3 bases are TGTGCCAGCAGCTCCCAACAGGGGGTGGACACTGAAGCTTTCTTT. Its translation is CASSSQQGVDTEAFF.

This clonotype came up a few times. V is TRBV5-1 and J is TRBJ2-3; tentative D call: TRBD1 (6 bases). The CDR3 runs to 14 residues. Trimming took 5 bases from V and 8 from J, leaving 18 bases between them. The V gene's germline CDR1 is SGHRS and CDR2 YFSETQ. The CDR3 spells CASSSGDTVFTQYF. The CDR3 DNA sequence: TGCGCCAGCAGTTCAGGGGACACCGTATTTACGCAGTATTTT. The variable domain in full, with the rest retrieved from reference TRBV5-1 and TRBJ2-3, is KAGVTQTPRYLIKTRGQQVTLSCSPISGHRSVSWYQQTPGQGLQFLFEYFSETQRNKGNFPGRFSGRQFSNSRSEMNVSTLELGDSALYLCASSSGDTVFTQYFGPGTRLTVL.

This clonotype was seen a few times. The chain carries TRBV15 and TRBJ1-1; D may be TRBD1 (6 bases). V lost 2 bases to trimming and J lost 0 bases, with 7 bases between them. There are 14 residues in the CDR3. Germline CDR1 reads LNHNV; CDR2 reads YYDKDF (reference sequence). The CDR3 nucleotides are TGTGCCACCAGCAGACAGGGGCTGAACACTGAAGCTTTCTTT. It is translated as CATSRQGLNTEAFF.

CDR3 region: CATSDLSSGTQHF. The CDR3, as DNA: TGTGCCACCAGTGATTTGTCCAGTGGGACCCAGCATTTT. J is TRBJ1-5 and V is TRBV24-1; D is uncertain. The CDR3 is 13 amino acids. From germline, CDR1 is KGHDR and CDR2 SFDVKD. Trimming cost V 0 bases and J 11 bases, with 10 bases left between them.

The chain recombines TRBV6-1 with TRBJ2-1; TRBD2 might be the D (5 bases). The CDR3 covers 15 residues. Trimming took 2 bases from V and 10 from J, leaving 18 bases between them. CDR1 is MNHNS and CDR2 is SASEGT in the germline V gene. In DNA form, the CDR3 reads TGTGCCAGCAGTGAAAGCGGCACTAGTAGGTTGGAGCAGTTCTTC. Translation gives CASSESGTSRLEQFF.

The CDR3 region has the DNA TGTGCCACCAGTGACCTGCAGGGGGACACAGATACGCAGTATTTT. As protein: CATSDLQGDTDTQYF. The chain combines TRBV24-1 with TRBJ2-3; 7 nucleotides line up with TRBD1. The CDR3 contains 15 residues. Germline V gene data show CDR1 as KGHDR and CDR2 as SFDVKD. V was pared by 4 bases and J by 2 bases, with 5 bases of the junction left unmatched.

A few counts support this clonotype. This chain links TRBV20-1 with TRBJ1-2, with D unresolved. CDR1 DFQATT and CDR2 SNEGSKA come from the germline V gene (reference sequence). Trimming shortened V by 5 bases and J by 4 bases, and 17 bases separated the two germline ends. The CDR3 runs to 14 residues. The CDR3 DNA is TGCAGTGCTGTGCGTACGGAACTTGGCTATGGCTACACCTTC. This sequence encodes CSAVRTELGYGYTF.

The chain links TRBV3-1 to TRBJ2-3; D may be TRBD2 (6 bases). Trimming stripped 0 bases from V and 5 bases from J, with 12 bases between. The germline CDR1 and CDR2 sequences are LGHDT and YNNKEL (reference sequence). CDR3 length: 15 residues. CDR3 nucleotides: TGTGCCAGCAGCCAAGACGGGCTAGCGATAGATACGCAGTATTTT. Translated: CASSQDGLAIDTQYF.

The chain has TRBV11-2 and TRBJ1-5, with unresolved D. Trimming pared 3 bases from V and 5 bases from J, leaving 8 bases between. The germline CDR1 and CDR2 sequences are SGHAT and FQNNGV. The CDR3 consists of 13 residues. CDR3 amino acids: CASSLDVYQPQHF. The CDR3 nucleotides read TGTGCCAGCAGCTTGGACGTATATCAGCCCCAGCATTTT. The full variable domain, its missing parts supplied by reference TRBV11-2 and TRBJ1-5, is EAGVAQSPRYKIIEKRQSVAFWCNPISGHATLYWYQQILGQGPKLLIQFQNNGVVDDSQLPKDRFSAERLKGVDSTLKIQPAKLEDSAVYLCASSLDVYQPQHFGDGTRLSIL.

This rearrangement joins TRBV20-1 to TRBJ2-5, with a tentative D call TRBD2 (7 bases). V was shortened by 4 bases and J by 5 bases, with 17 bases between the two germline ends. The CDR3 is 14 amino acids. Per germline, CDR1 DFQATT and CDR2 SNEGSKA (reference sequence). The DNA for the CDR3 is TGCAGTGCTATTGGGGGGGCGTATGAGGAGACCCAGTACTTC. Its protein is CSAIGGAYEETQYF.

This clonotype was counted a single time. The V and J genes are TRBV5-4 and TRBJ2-5; 7 nucleotides agree with TRBD2. This CDR3 contains 15 residues. The V gene end was trimmed by 4 bases and the J gene end by 4 bases; junction bases not matched to a gene: 10. The germline CDR1 and CDR2 sequences are SGHNT and YYREEE (reference sequence). For the CDR3, the DNA is TGTGCCAGCAGCCAACGGGGGGAGAGACTAGAGACCCAGTACTTC. This sequence encodes CASSQRGERLETQYF.

This clonotype was picked up a small number of times. This chain uses TRBV7-3 with TRBJ2-1, with unresolved D. The CDR3 is made up of 16 amino acids. Germline assignment: CDR1 SGHTA and CDR2 FQGTGA. V was shortened by 3 bases and J by 0 bases, with 12 bases between the two germline ends. The DNA for the CDR3 is TGTGCCAGCAGCTTGTCTACAAGTAGCTCCTACAATGAGCAGTTCTTC. Its protein product is CASSLSTSSSYNEQFF.

This clonotype was detected a few times. The rearrangement joins TRBV12-1 to TRBJ1-4; the D call TRBD1 from the table was never checked on the DNA. TRBV12-1 is tagged as a pseudogene. The CDR3 is made up of 17 amino acids. The CDR3 bases are TGTGCCAGCAGCTTTACGACAGGGGACGTAGCTAATGAAAAACTGTTTTTT. The encoded protein is CASSFTTGDVANEKLFF.